This TCR beta chain was profiled in a study of CD8+ T cells in alopecia areata (dated by TCRdb to 2017 to 2018). Background for the entire study: Treated patients were enrolled in an open-label pilot trial of oral tofacitinib at 5 to 10 mg twice daily for moderate-to-severe alopecia areata. Scalp tissue and sorted CD4+ and CD8+ peripheral blood T cells from patchy and totalis/universalis alopecia areata patients and from healthy controls were covered by human TCRbeta sequencing. Patients on tofacitinib were biopsied at baseline and after 4 and 24 weeks of treatment, and several of the patients also had a later scalp biopsy. The RNA source kit depended on sample type: the PAXgene miRNA kit for fixed scalp, the miRNeasy kit for PBMCs, and the RNeasy kit for mouse skin. The study used high-throughput TCRbeta sequencing to examine T cell clonal expansion in alopecia areata, in both the C3H/HeJ mouse model and human patients. immunoSEQ multiplex PCR using 35 Vbeta forward primers and 13 Jbeta reverse primers was used to amplify TCRbeta CDR3 regions. Tofacitinib was given for 6 to 18 months, followed by 6 months of follow-up off drug to assess delayed response and recurrence. Scalp clonality was compared among normal scalp (n=4), patchy alopecia areata scalp (n=8), and alopecia totalis/universalis scalp (n=8).

The library was obtained by the immunoSEQ multiplex PCR assay. RNA was extracted from all samples and reverse transcribed into cDNA as template for TCR sequencing. First-strand cDNA was synthesized using SuperScript III with a 2:1 mix of oligo-dT and random hexamers. Amplification bias was assessed with a synthetic immune receptor repertoire, and residual bias was removed computationally. From the authors' description of their analysis: Raw reads were preprocessed to remove errors, and CDR3 was defined by IMGT conventions from the conserved cysteine to phenylalanine. Clonality was computed by normalizing Shannon entropy by log2 of the number of productive unique TCRs and subtracting the result from 1. Whether each scalp clone was CD4 or CD8 was inferred by checking scalp TCRbeta sequences against the CD4 and CD8 repertoires from sorted blood. As stored in TCRdb, this immuneACCESS dataset retains in-frame rearrangements with V and J assigned. A fraction of the clones does not appear; measured against another copy, unresolved V genes explain less than half of the discrepancy, and the remainder lacks a known reason. V and J calls and clone size are as listed in that table; D and trimming were resolved from the DNA. The sample table contains about 150,000 clones; only one count was recorded for roughly 61% of them. Roughly 6.7% of the sample lies in the top ten.

According to the study, the label for this sample's time point signals: baseline before oral tofacitinib. From alopecia areata patients, peripheral blood was collected along with lesional scalp punch biopsies. After PBMCs were isolated by density centrifugation and stained for CD3, CD4 and CD8, a FACSAria was used to sort CD4+ and CD8+ T cells. The paper's findings and limits, for the study overall: Scalp TCR repertoire analysis is complicated because resident alphabeta T cells in normal human skin are also sequenced, whereas mouse skin is dominated by gammadelta T cells. TCR sequences shared between patients were less clear than in mice, possibly partly because of HLA diversity in the patient population. Lesional scalp, especially in alopecia totalis/universalis, showed higher clonality and more expanded CD8+ clones than normal scalp, suggesting antigenic drive.

CDR1 and CDR2, looked up from the germline V gene, are SGHTA and FQGNSA. The junction shows trimming of 5 bases on V and 8 bases on J, and the gene matches do not reach 4 bases of it. The CDR3 runs 13 residues from the cysteine to the phenylalanine. Just the 39-base CDR3 DNA is kept, in frame starting at base 1. Regarding this clone: Which antigen it targets is not known. No qualities accompany the bases; no much larger clone lies one base away.

This receptor was taken from a human donor with alopecia areata. Here the sequenced sample was CD4+ T cells sorted from blood, taken at week 0. The sequence is built from TRBV7-2 and TRBJ2-1; the junction holds 9 bases that match TRBD2. The CDR3 here reads CASSMTSGDEQFF. The DNA sequence is as follows: TGTGCCAGCAGCATGACTAGCGGAGATGAGCAGTTCTTC.